These T cell receptor beta chains were read from a single sample in a study of regulatory T cells in long-lasting Graves disease. TCRdb re-called the multiplex PCR reads through MiXCR, storing one row per CDR3 protein. This sample yields hundreds of thousands of distinct CDR3 sequences, of which around 21% are seen a single time; 7.8% belongs to the top ten. The specimen was peripheral blood mononuclear cells (PBMCs), collected when the disease was refractory, from a patient treated with antithyroid drugs. The receptors were sampled from a female donor with Graves disease. CDR3s include the opening cysteine and the closing phenylalanine or tryptophan. Fields, in order: J gene, V gene, D gene, clone size, CDR3 protein, CDR3 DNA. The D gene is left open where the match is weak. Some rows mark clone size as missing; the rest say once, few, many or name a class of expanded clone.

j_call: TRBJ2-6; v_call: TRBV5-6; d_call: -; clone_size: few; cdr3_aa: CASSLDGDHSGANVLTF; cdr3_nt: TGTGCCAGCAGCTTGGATGGCGACCACTCTGGGGCCAACGTCCTGACTTTC
j_call: TRBJ1-2; v_call: TRBV12-3/TRBV12-4; d_call: TRBD1; clone_size: many; cdr3_aa: CASSQTGQGAGPGYTF; cdr3_nt: TGTGCCAGCAGTCAAACAGGACAGGGGGCAGGTCCGGGCTACACCTTC
j_call: TRBJ1-3; v_call: TRBV7-2; d_call: TRBD1; clone_size: few; cdr3_aa: CASSSKGQGVTIYF; cdr3_nt: TGTGCCAGCAGCTCAAAGGGACAGGGGGTCACCATATATTTT
j_call: TRBJ1-1; v_call: TRBV5-1; d_call: -; clone_size: -; cdr3_aa: CASSPTQGLTEAFF; cdr3_nt: TGCGCCAGCAGCCCAACCCAGGGCCTCACTGAAGCTTTCTTT
j_call: TRBJ2-1; v_call: TRBV12-3/TRBV12-4; d_call: -; clone_size: -; cdr3_aa: CASSADSQPYNEQFF; cdr3_nt: TGTGCCAGCAGTGCCGACAGCCAACCTTACAATGAGCAGTTCTTC
j_call: TRBJ1-2; v_call: TRBV18; d_call: TRBD1; clone_size: many; cdr3_aa: CASARQGSGYTF; cdr3_nt: TGTGCCAGCGCCCGACAGGGATCTGGCTACACCTTC
j_call: TRBJ1-1; v_call: TRBV7-2; d_call: -; clone_size: -; cdr3_aa: CASSLGPSGEKIRTEAFF; cdr3_nt: TGTGCCAGCAGCTTAGGTCCGTCAGGGGAAAAAATAAGGACTGAAGCTTTCTTT
j_call: TRBJ2-7; v_call: TRBV3-1; d_call: -; clone_size: -; cdr3_aa: CASSQGPGASYEQYF; cdr3_nt: TGTGCCAGCAGCCAAGGGCCTGGCGCGTCCTACGAGCAGTACTTC
j_call: TRBJ2-2; v_call: TRBV12-5; d_call: TRBD1; clone_size: many; cdr3_aa: CASGLLTGTGIRTGELFF; cdr3_nt: TGTGCTAGTGGTTTGCTCACCGGGACAGGGATACGGACCGGGGAGCTGTTTTTT
j_call: TRBJ1-6; v_call: TRBV5-1; d_call: -; clone_size: many; cdr3_aa: CASSLTWASPLHF; cdr3_nt: TGCGCCAGCAGTCTGACGTGGGCTTCACCCCTCCACTTT
j_call: TRBJ1-3; v_call: TRBV28; d_call: -; clone_size: many; cdr3_aa: CASSRTGGLGNTIYF; cdr3_nt: TGTGCCAGCAGCCGAACAGGAGGCCTAGGAAACACCATATATTTT
j_call: TRBJ2-2; v_call: TRBV7-7; d_call: TRBD2; clone_size: -; cdr3_aa: CASSSSSGNTGELFF; cdr3_nt: TGTGCTAGCAGCTCTTCTAGCGGGAACACCGGGGAGCTGTTTTTT
j_call: TRBJ1-4; v_call: TRBV28; d_call: -; clone_size: many; cdr3_aa: CASSFVNEKLFF; cdr3_nt: TGTGCCAGCAGTTTTGTGAATGAAAAACTGTTTTTT
j_call: TRBJ1-4; v_call: TRBV7-8; d_call: -; clone_size: many; cdr3_aa: CASSRSGYGEKLFF; cdr3_nt: TGTGCCAGCAGCCGGTCGGGGTATGGTGAAAAACTGTTTTTT
j_call: TRBJ2-4; v_call: TRBV5-5; d_call: -; clone_size: -; cdr3_aa: CASSFEGSDIQYF; cdr3_nt: TGTGCCAGCAGCTTCGAGGGTTCCGACATTCAGTACTTC
j_call: TRBJ1-5; v_call: TRBV28; d_call: -; clone_size: many; cdr3_aa: CASNRSGRSNQPQHF; cdr3_nt: TGTGCCAGCAACAGGAGTGGCAGGAGCAATCAGCCCCAGCATTTT
j_call: TRBJ2-2; v_call: TRBV20-1; d_call: -; clone_size: -; cdr3_aa: CSARDLAAGELFF; cdr3_nt: TGCAGTGCTAGAGACTTGGCTGCCGGGGAGCTGTTTTTT
j_call: TRBJ2-7; v_call: TRBV10-3; d_call: -; clone_size: -; cdr3_aa: CAISTTGQPFQHF; cdr3_nt: TGTGCCATCAGCACTACGGGACAACCCTTCCAGCACTTC
j_call: TRBJ2-1; v_call: TRBV6-1; d_call: -; clone_size: few; cdr3_aa: CASTPESSGLDEQFF; cdr3_nt: TGTGCCAGCACCCCGGAGAGTTCCGGCCTAGATGAGCAGTTCTTC
j_call: TRBJ2-1; v_call: TRBV29-1; d_call: -; clone_size: -; cdr3_aa: CSVGWWNEQFF; cdr3_nt: TGCAGCGTTGGTTGGTGGAATGAGCAGTTCTTC
j_call: TRBJ2-7; v_call: TRBV12-3/TRBV12-4; d_call: TRBD2; clone_size: many; cdr3_aa: CASSRSGSEQYF; cdr3_nt: TGTGCCAGCAGCAGAAGCGGGAGCGAGCAGTACTTC
j_call: TRBJ2-4; v_call: TRBV30; d_call: TRBD2; clone_size: many; cdr3_aa: CAWSSGNGIQYF; cdr3_nt: TGTGCCTGGAGTAGCGGGAACGGCATTCAGTACTTC
j_call: TRBJ2-2; v_call: TRBV11-2; d_call: TRBD1; clone_size: few; cdr3_aa: CASTRTGQAEHRELFF; cdr3_nt: TGTGCCAGCACGCGCACGGGACAGGCTGAACACCGGGAGCTGTTTTTT
j_call: TRBJ2-7; v_call: TRBV5-1; d_call: -; clone_size: -; cdr3_aa: CASSMQDRKYEQYF; cdr3_nt: TGCGCCAGCAGTATGCAGGACAGAAAATACGAGCAGTACTTC
j_call: TRBJ1-3; v_call: TRBV29-1; d_call: -; clone_size: few; cdr3_aa: CSVGWNTGNTIYF; cdr3_nt: TGCAGCGTTGGATGGAATACAGGAAACACCATATATTTT
j_call: TRBJ2-7; v_call: TRBV28; d_call: -; clone_size: many; cdr3_aa: CASRSEAGSHEQYF; cdr3_nt: TGTGCCAGCAGATCCGAGGCCGGTTCGCACGAGCAGTACTTC
j_call: TRBJ2-5; v_call: TRBV9; d_call: TRBD1; clone_size: -; cdr3_aa: CASSVRPRGETQYF; cdr3_nt: TGTGCCAGCAGCGTAAGGCCCAGGGGGGAGACCCAGTACTTC
j_call: TRBJ2-7; v_call: TRBV4-1; d_call: -; clone_size: -; cdr3_aa: CASSPRTERDLGPKRSYEQYF; cdr3_nt: TGCGCCAGCAGCCCCAGGACAGAACGCGACCTCGGGCCGAAGAGGTCCTACGAGCAGTACTTC
j_call: TRBJ1-2; v_call: TRBV12-5; d_call: -; clone_size: -; cdr3_aa: CASGFEDGYTF; cdr3_nt: TGTGCTAGTGGTTTTGAGGATGGCTACACCTTC
j_call: TRBJ2-7; v_call: TRBV11-2; d_call: TRBD1; clone_size: many; cdr3_aa: CASRRDRGSSYEQYF; cdr3_nt: TGTGCCAGCAGGCGAGACAGGGGTTCCTCCTACGAGCAGTACTTC
j_call: TRBJ1-1; v_call: TRBV10-3; d_call: -; clone_size: -; cdr3_aa: CAISEGYTEAFF; cdr3_nt: TGTGCCATCAGTGAGGGGTACACTGAAGCTTTCTTT
j_call: TRBJ2-7; v_call: TRBV24-1; d_call: -; clone_size: many; cdr3_aa: CATSDPRQGLEEQYF; cdr3_nt: TGTGCCACCAGTGATCCGAGACAGGGACTAGAAGAGCAGTACTTC
j_call: TRBJ1-1; v_call: TRBV28; d_call: -; clone_size: -; cdr3_aa: CASSLFGRVTEAFF; cdr3_nt: TGTGCCAGCAGTTTATTTGGTAGAGTCACTGAAGCTTTCTTT
j_call: TRBJ2-4; v_call: TRBV29-1; d_call: TRBD2; clone_size: many; cdr3_aa: CSVASGREGIQYF; cdr3_nt: TGCAGCGTTGCCAGCGGGAGGGAAGGCATTCAGTACTTC
j_call: TRBJ1-1; v_call: TRBV5-1; d_call: -; clone_size: -; cdr3_aa: CASSLAGWDTEAFF; cdr3_nt: TGCGCCAGCAGCTTGGCAGGGTGGGACACTGAAGCTTTCTTT
j_call: TRBJ2-5; v_call: TRBV6-1; d_call: -; clone_size: many; cdr3_aa: CASKSVLGWETQYF; cdr3_nt: TGTGCCAGCAAGTCCGTACTCGGATGGGAGACCCAGTACTTC
j_call: TRBJ2-7; v_call: TRBV7-2; d_call: -; clone_size: many; cdr3_aa: CASSSRGAYEQYF; cdr3_nt: TGTGCCAGCAGCTCGAGGGGCGCCTACGAGCAGTACTTC
j_call: TRBJ2-2; v_call: TRBV11-2; d_call: -; clone_size: many; cdr3_aa: CASSLGRIFQPNTGELFF; cdr3_nt: TGTGCCAGCAGCTTAGGCAGAATTTTTCAACCGAACACCGGGGAGCTGTTTTTT
j_call: TRBJ2-1; v_call: TRBV18; d_call: TRBD2; clone_size: few; cdr3_aa: CASSPGLAGGPLDEQFF; cdr3_nt: TGTGCCAGCTCACCAGGACTAGCGGGAGGGCCTTTAGATGAGCAGTTCTTC
j_call: TRBJ1-1; v_call: TRBV7-6; d_call: -; clone_size: few; cdr3_aa: CASSLGAGGYTEAFF; cdr3_nt: TGTGCCAGCAGCTTAGGGGCAGGTGGGTACACTGAAGCTTTCTTT
j_call: TRBJ2-7; v_call: TRBV2; d_call: -; clone_size: many; cdr3_aa: CASRNPGLSYEQYF; cdr3_nt: TGTGCCAGCAGAAATCCGGGCCTCTCCTACGAGCAGTACTTC
j_call: TRBJ2-1; v_call: TRBV27; d_call: -; clone_size: few; cdr3_aa: CASSSLPKWGEQFF; cdr3_nt: TGTGCCAGCAGCAGCCTCCCGAAGTGGGGGGAGCAGTTCTTC
j_call: TRBJ2-7; v_call: TRBV7-2; d_call: TRBD2; clone_size: few; cdr3_aa: CASSFSGITYEQYF; cdr3_nt: TGTGCCAGCAGCTTTAGCGGGATTACCTACGAGCAGTACTTC
j_call: TRBJ1-5; v_call: TRBV28; d_call: -; clone_size: many; cdr3_aa: CAIVGDQQPQHF; cdr3_nt: TGTGCCATAGTAGGGGATCAACAGCCCCAGCATTTT
j_call: TRBJ1-5; v_call: TRBV20-1; d_call: TRBD1; clone_size: -; cdr3_aa: CSAIKSGQINQPQHF; cdr3_nt: TGCAGTGCTATAAAATCGGGACAGATCAATCAGCCCCAGCATTTT
j_call: TRBJ2-2; v_call: TRBV3-1; d_call: -; clone_size: few; cdr3_aa: CASSHKIAGDYTGELFF; cdr3_nt: TGTGCCAGCAGTCACAAGATAGCCGGGGATTACACCGGGGAGCTGTTTTTT
j_call: TRBJ2-7; v_call: TRBV5-1; d_call: -; clone_size: -; cdr3_aa: CASSPGPFYEQYF; cdr3_nt: TGCGCCAGCAGTCCGGGACCCTTCTACGAGCAGTACTTC
j_call: TRBJ2-5; v_call: TRBV12-3/TRBV12-4; d_call: -; clone_size: many; cdr3_aa: CASRGTGDKTQYF; cdr3_nt: TGTGCCAGCAGGGGGACGGGTGACAAGACCCAGTACTTC
j_call: TRBJ1-1; v_call: TRBV27; d_call: -; clone_size: many; cdr3_aa: CASSFTQVGNTEAFF; cdr3_nt: TGTGCCAGCAGTTTCACGCAGGTGGGGAACACTGAAGCTTTCTTT
j_call: TRBJ1-2; v_call: TRBV3-1; d_call: TRBD1; clone_size: -; cdr3_aa: CASSQFGQEVDGYTF; cdr3_nt: TGTGCCAGCAGCCAGTTTGGACAGGAGGTGGATGGCTACACCTTC
j_call: TRBJ2-7; v_call: TRBV18; d_call: TRBD2; clone_size: few; cdr3_aa: CASSREGNSYEQYF; cdr3_nt: TGTGCCAGCTCACGGGAGGGGAACTCCTACGAGCAGTACTTC
j_call: TRBJ1-5; v_call: TRBV28; d_call: TRBD1; clone_size: many; cdr3_aa: CASRPRDRAASNQPQHF; cdr3_nt: TGTGCCAGCAGACCCCGGGACAGGGCAGCAAGCAATCAGCCCCAGCATTTT